One TCR beta chain is described in this entry. The sample is drawn from a study of blood T cell repertoires in COVID-19. CDR1 SGHRS and CDR2 YFSETQ come from the germline V gene. Trimming took 6 bases from V and 5 from J, leaving 14 bases between them. CDR3 length: 14 amino acids. Data came from immunoSEQ multiplex PCR; TCRdb stores just in-frame clones and leaves some out. The sample includes over 250,000 clones, 83% of them seen just once. The sequence derives from a woman between 50 and 59 years old who had recovered from COVID-19. The gene calls are TRBV5-1 and TRBJ2-2, with D tentatively TRBD2 (6 bases). Sequences were obtained from peripheral blood. As DNA, the CDR3 is TGCGCCAGCACAGGAGGGGCGGGGACCGGGGAGCTGTTTTTT. It translates to CASTGGAGTGELFF. Using reference TRBV5-1 and TRBJ2-2 for the parts outside the CDR3, the full variable domain is KAGVTQTPRYLIKTRGQQVTLSCSPISGHRSVSWYQQTPGQGLQFLFEYFSETQRNKGNFPGRFSGRQFSNSRSEMNVSTLELGDSALYLCASTGGAGTGELFFGEGSRLTVL.